There are a few counts of the clone carrying this T cell receptor beta chain. The data were obtained in a study of spatial heterogeneity in lung cancer. Time point: blood at routine non-recurrence follow-up after resection. Material for sequencing was whole RNA from tumor, nontumor lung or frozen PBMC, left unsorted. Trimming shortened V by 5 bases and J by 3 bases, and 10 bases separated the two germline ends. The CDR3 is made up of 13 amino acids. Each TCR cDNA molecule carried a unique molecular identifier. TCRdb re-called the 5' RACE reads with MiXCR, one entry per CDR3 protein. The data hold under 150,000 distinct CDR3 sequences, with less than 15% observed a single time.

The chain joins TRBV12-3 or TRBV12-4 to TRBJ1-1; D unclear. The sample was PBMCs, taken at follow-up. This receptor was identified in a male donor with early-stage non-small cell lung cancer. The CDR3: CASSQQLDTEAFF. CDR3 sequence (DNA): TGTGCCAGCAGTCAGCAATTAGACACTGAAGCTTTCTTT.